Shown below are 20 T cell receptor beta chains from a single sample sequenced in a study of identical twins. MiXCR, run by TCRdb on the 5' RACE reads, gives a single entry per CDR3 protein. The profile shows around 1.7 million distinct CDR3 sequences, around 29% of them singletons. The sequencing input was cord blood. These TCRs come from a newborn girl in good health.

The chain links TRBV3-1 to TRBJ2-4; 9 bases agree with TRBD1. This CDR3 has 15 residues. Losses at the gene ends were 4 bases for V and 7 bases for J; bases not matched to a gene: 8. Germline V gene lookup returns CDR1 LGHDT and CDR2 YNNKEL (reference sequence). The CDR3 nucleotides read TGTGCCAGCAGCCCAGGTGGGACAGGGAGGAACATTCAGTACTTC. Translated, it gives CASSPGGTGRNIQYF.

V usage is TRBV6-1 and J usage is TRBJ1-3; tentatively, D is TRBD1 (5 bases). Trimming took 7 bases from V and 4 from J, leaving 17 bases between them. Germline-derived CDR1 and CDR2 are MNHNS and SASEGT. This CDR3 contains 15 residues. The CDR3 coding sequence is TGTGCCAGCATCCCAGGGACTTCGCCCGGAAACACCATATATTTT. It encodes CASIPGTSPGNTIYF.

This chain links TRBV28 with TRBJ1-4, with TRBD1 matching 8 bases. This CDR3 contains 14 residues. Germline assignment: CDR1 MDHEN and CDR2 SYDVKM. J gave up 6 bases and V 5 bases, and 5 bases lay outside the gene matches. For the CDR3, the DNA is TGTGCCAGCAGTCCCCAGGGGGCGCATGAAAAACTGTTTTTT. Translation: CASSPQGAHEKLFF. The whole variable domain, filled in from reference TRBV28 and TRBJ1-4, reads DVKVTQSSRYLVKRTGEKVFLECVQDMDHENMFWYRQDPGLGLRLIYFSYDVKMKEKGDIPEGYSVSREKKERFSLILESASTNQTSMYLCASSPQGAHEKLFFGSGTQLSVL.

As to this clonotype: The junction differs from germline at one of its ends, possibly a read error. The gene calls are TRBV20-1 and TRBJ1-6; D may be TRBD1 (6 bases). There are 14 residues in the CDR3. Germline V lookup: CDR1 DFQATT, CDR2 SNEGSKA (reference sequence). CDR3 sequence (DNA): TGCAGTGCTAGGCGGGGGCGTGGGAATTTACCCCTCCACTTT. Encoded protein: CSARRGRGNLPLHF.

This clonotype was seen a handful of times. The chain is built from TRBV10-3 and TRBJ2-1, with a possible D match to TRBD2 (6 bases). Trimming stripped 11 bases from V and 3 bases from J, with 20 bases between. Germline CDR1 and CDR2: ENHRY and SYGVKD. The CDR3 loop spans 15 amino acids. The CDR3 sequence: CAVRCRDSHYNEQFF. The CDR3 DNA follows: TGTGCCGTCCGATGCCGGGACTCCCACTACAATGAGCAGTTCTTC.

This clonotype was seen more than once but under ten times. The V gene is TRBV9, the J gene TRBJ2-4; 11 bases fit TRBD2. Germline V CDR1 and CDR2: SGDLS, YYNGEE. This CDR3 contains 15 residues. Trimming at V came to 3 bases and at J to 13 bases, leaving 12 bases not matched to a gene. The CDR3 bases are TGTGCCAGCAGCGCGACTAGCGGGGTCTACAATGAGCAGTACTTC. It yields the protein CASSATSGVYNEQYF.

Worth noting for this clonotype: Being one base from a much bigger clone, this may be a read error. The rearrangement joins TRBV20-1 to TRBJ2-7; possibly TRBD1 for D (6 bases). Trimming removed 1 base at V and 7 bases at J, with 11 bases between. This CDR3 contains 12 residues. Looked up from germline, CDR1 is DFQATT and CDR2 is SNEGSKA (reference sequence). CDR3 nucleotides: TGCAGTGCTAGAGTCGGGGACAATGAGCAGTACTTC. Its translation is CSARVGDNEQYF.

Many counts were recorded for this clonotype. This may arise from a read error, as a much more abundant clone is one base away. This chain connects TRBV21-1 to TRBJ2-7. TRBV21-1 is noted as a pseudogene. This CDR3 contains 11 residues. Written as DNA, the CDR3 is TGTGCCAGCAGCTCCCTCCACGAGCAGTACTTC. Encoded protein: CASSSLHEQYF.

The chain combines TRBV20-1 with TRBJ1-4, with D unresolved. V lost 7 bases to trimming and J lost 6 bases, with 18 bases between them. The germline gives CDR1 DFQATT, CDR2 SNEGSKA (reference sequence). The CDR3 length is 14 residues. CDR3 region: CSVQQGREYEKLFF. For the CDR3, the DNA is TGCAGTGTCCAGCAAGGCAGAGAGTATGAAAAACTGTTTTTT.

This clonotype was observed a few times. This chain uses TRBV6-1 with TRBJ2-5; 10 positions agree with TRBD2. The CDR3 loop spans 14 amino acids. Trimming took 5 bases from V and 7 from J; bases not matched to a gene: 7. Germline V gives CDR1 MNHNS, CDR2 SASEGT. The CDR3 loop reads CASSQTRTSGTQYF. The CDR3 coding sequence is TGTGCCAGCAGTCAAACCCGGACTAGCGGGACCCAGTACTTC.

The J gene is TRBJ2-7, the V gene TRBV12-3 or TRBV12-4; no clear D gene. There are 14 residues in the CDR3. V lost 1 base, J lost 2 bases, and 9 bases lay in between. The CDR3, as DNA: TGTGCCAGCAGTTTAGAGGGCCGAGCCTACGAGCAGTACTTC. Amino acids: CASSLEGRAYEQYF.

V and J are TRBV5-6 and TRBJ1-1; 8 bases agree with TRBD1. J was trimmed by 5 bases and V by 0 bases; bases with no gene match: 9. This CDR3 has 16 amino acids. The germline V gene encodes CDR1 SGHDT and CDR2 YYEEEE. This CDR3 is CASSLDAAGGRTEAFF. CDR3 DNA: TGTGCCAGCAGCTTGGACGCCGCAGGGGGCAGGACTGAAGCTTTCTTT. The whole variable domain, remainder taken from reference TRBV5-6 and TRBJ1-1, is DAGVTQSPTHLIKTRGQQVTLRCSPKSGHDTVSWYQQALGQGPQFIFQYYEEEERQRGNFPDRFSGHQFPNYSSELNVNALLLGDSALYLCASSLDAAGGRTEAFFGQGTRLTVV.

This clonotype was seen repeatedly, ten times or more. This chain links TRBV4-2 with TRBJ2-4, with D perhaps TRBD1 (6 bases). The CDR3 length is 17 residues. V was pared by 1 base and J by 5 bases, with 18 bases between. In germline, CDR1 is LGHNA, CDR2 YNFKEQ. This CDR3 is CASSQAYGTRSQNIQYF. The CDR3 bases are TGTGCCAGCAGCCAAGCGTACGGGACACGTTCGCAAAACATTCAGTACTTC.

V usage is TRBV18 and J usage is TRBJ2-1; 7 nucleotides match TRBD2. The CDR3 sequence is 15 residues long. Germline-derived CDR1 and CDR2 are KGHSH and LQKENI. Trimming removed 3 bases from V and 3 bases from J; junction bases left unmatched: 5. This chain's CDR3 is CASSPQTSSYNEQFF. The CDR3 region has the DNA TGTGCCAGCTCACCTCAGACTAGCAGCTACAATGAGCAGTTCTTC. The full variable domain, rest sourced from reference TRBV18 and TRBJ2-1, is NAGVMQNPRHLVRRRGQEARLRCSPMKGHSHVYWYRQLPEEGLKFMVYLQKENIIDESGMPKERFSAEFPKEGPSILRIQQVVRGDSAAYFCASSPQTSSYNEQFFGPGTRLTVL.

This clonotype was seen a few times. V gene TRBV6-2 or TRBV6-3 combines with J gene TRBJ2-1; 11 nucleotides line up with TRBD2. Germline CDR1 and CDR2: MNHEY and SVGEGT. This CDR3 has 15 amino acids. V lost 4 bases and J lost 8; bases outside the gene matches: 7. CDR3 amino acids: CASSSTSGDLYEQFF. CDR3 nucleotide sequence: TGTGCCAGCAGTTCGACTAGCGGGGATCTGTATGAGCAGTTCTTC.

The sample holds a few counts of this clonotype. The chain links TRBV12-3 or TRBV12-4 to TRBJ1-5; perhaps TRBD1 as D (6 bases). V lost 2 bases and J 3 bases, leaving 8 bases between the germline ends. The CDR3 runs 14 residues. Here the CDR3 reads CASSLRGANQPQHF. The CDR3 DNA reads as TGTGCCAGCAGTTTACGGGGGGCCAATCAGCCCCAGCATTTT.

The rearrangement links TRBV19 to TRBJ2-4, with a possible D match to TRBD1 (6 bases). The end of the DNA is better explained by TRBJ2-5, so the J call may be wrong. The germline V gene encodes CDR1 LNHDA and CDR2 SQIVND (reference sequence). The length of the CDR3 is 14 residues. CDR3 nucleotides: TGTGCCAGTAGTATCCGGGGACAACAGGAGACCCAGTACTTC. This codes for CASSIRGQQETQYF.

This clonotype was found many times. The V gene is TRBV28, the J gene TRBJ2-7, with 8 bases lining up with TRBD1. With V trimmed by 2 bases and J by 4 bases, 4 bases remained unmatched. The CDR3 has 14 residues. Germline CDR1 MDHEN, CDR2 SYDVKM. The CDR3 DNA reads TGTGCCAGCAGTTTACCCGGGACAGGTTACGAGCAGTACTTC. It translates to CASSLPGTGYEQYF. Supplemented by reference TRBV28 and TRBJ2-7, the full variable domain reads DVKVTQSSRYLVKRTGEKVFLECVQDMDHENMFWYRQDPGLGLRLIYFSYDVKMKEKGDIPEGYSVSREKKERFSLILESASTNQTSMYLCASSLPGTGYEQYFGPGTRLTVT.

This clonotype was observed at least ten times. The chain recombines TRBV7-6 with TRBJ2-1; the D is unclear. Germline loops: CDR1 SGHVS, CDR2 FNYEAQ. The CDR3 runs to 14 residues. V lost 3 bases and J lost 0, with 6 bases in between. The CDR3, as DNA: TGTGCCAGCAGCTTCGCCTACTCCTACAATGAGCAGTTCTTC. This sequence encodes CASSFAYSYNEQFF.

This clonotype has only a few counts. This chain connects TRBV3-1 to TRBJ2-3, with 8 bases lining up with TRBD2. CDR3 length equals 18 residues. Germline trimming cut 4 bases from V and 1 base from J; bases unmatched to any gene: 13. Germline values: CDR1 LGHDT, CDR2 YNNKEL (reference sequence). The CDR3 spells CASSPPSQVAGRTDTQYF. CDR3 DNA sequence: TGTGCCAGCAGCCCTCCCTCCCAGGTAGCGGGACGCACAGATACGCAGTATTTT.